Sequencing of this TCR beta chain was carried out in a study of tumor and adjacent non-tumor tissue in lung cancer. At the level of the study: Histology: about twelve adenocarcinoma, 2 squamous cell carcinoma, 1 small cell lung cancer. The patients, roughly 9 men and four to six women, were roughly 30 to 80 with stage I to III disease.

Remarks on this clonotype: A read error is possible here, since a much larger clone lies one base away.

The CDR3 is 13 residues long. CDR1 is KGHDR and CDR2 is SFDVKD in the germline V gene. No cell sorting was done before RNA was extracted from the tissue. A modified ARM-PCR protocol with three rounds of nested PCR amplified TCRbeta. A single record per CDR3 protein comes from TCRdb applying MiXCR to the multiplex PCR reads. Among 90,000 or so distinct CDR3 sequences listed, roughly two thirds were seen once. Material for sequencing was lung tumor tissue. The sequence derives from a man between 65 and 80 years old with non-small cell lung cancer. The chain has TRBV24-1 and TRBJ1-1; TRBD1 might be the D (5 bases). As DNA, the CDR3 is TGTGCCACCAGACCCTGGGGGAACACTGAAGTTTTCTTT. This gives the protein CATRPWGNTEVFF.